This TCR beta chain derives from a study of vaccination effects on CD4 cells after COVID-19. Overall study: Every well got 1.5 million to 2.5 million PBMC, which were grown with about 10 IU/ml IL-2 and about 9.7 ug/ml peptides.

The culture ran for 10 days, and then CD4+ T cells were isolated. Each culture had half its medium swapped for IL-2 medium on days 3 and 7. For this clone: Its antigen is still unknown.

The germline CDR1 and CDR2 sequences are SGHDT and YYEEEE. CDR3 size: 13 residues. V was pared by 0 bases and J by 6 bases, with 7 bases between. Assay: immunoSEQ multiplex PCR; the TCRdb copy retains only in-frame clones and omits some. The repertoire holds around 60,000 clones, over 65% seen once, with approximately 2.8% in the top ten. V and J are TRBV5-6 and TRBJ2-4; D unresolved. The specimen was CD4+ T cells from PBMCs cultured without peptide, collected before COVID-19 vaccination. This receptor was identified in a human donor who received a COVID-19 vaccine. The CDR3 bases are TGTGCCAGCAGCTTGGACAGAACAAACATTCAGTACTTC. It specifies CASSLDRTNIQYF.